This T cell receptor beta chain was sequenced for a study of T-cell reconstitution after alpha-beta-depleted transplantation in children. General observations from the study: The origin of alpha-beta T cells about two months after transplant was reportedly several hundred expanded graft clones.

Using unique molecular identifiers, the investigators prepared the TCRbeta library. MiXCR, applied by TCRdb to the PCR reads, yields one record per CDR3 protein. Of more than 15,000 distinct CDR3 sequences in the sample, under 15% were seen once. The sample holds many counts of this clonotype. The antigen is not known. CDR1 and CDR2 from the germline V gene are MNHEY and SVGAGI. The CDR3 loop spans 15 amino acids. Trimming shortened V by 2 bases and J by 1 base, and 11 bases separated the two germline ends. The receptor comes from a boy less than two years old who had a stem cell transplant for Wiskott-Aldrich syndrome, so the T cells may come from the graft donor. This material consisted of PBMCs, mostly from graft donor cells, taken 180 days after TCRalphabeta/CD19-depleted stem cell transplant. V and J are TRBV6-5 and TRBJ1-1; D is undetermined. In DNA form, the CDR3 reads TGTGCCAGCAGTTACGCAAGGGTAAGGAACACTGAAGCTTTCTTT. Translated, it gives CASSYARVRNTEAFF.